This T cell receptor (beta chain) comes out of a study of T-cell reconstitution after alpha-beta-depleted transplantation in children. Findings of the study overall: Reportedly, only several hundred clones from non-depleted graft cells drove alpha-beta T-cell counts at about two months. Where some patients showed high TCRbeta diversity at day 60, it came from recipient T cells and thymic progenitors that had survived. Counts and diversity of T cells one year after transplant came mostly from newly produced T cells.

In this sample, this clonotype turned up a few times. The antigen remains unidentified. This CDR3 spans 16 amino acids. Looked up from germline, CDR1 is SGHKS and CDR2 is YYEKEE (reference sequence). V was pared by 0 bases and J by 0 bases, with 10 bases between. The TCRbeta library incorporated unique molecular identifiers. TCRdb redid the calling of the PCR reads with MiXCR, one entry per CDR3 protein. The sample has under 400,000 distinct CDR3 sequences, approximately 23% seen once. The sample was PBMCs, mostly from graft donor cells, taken 180 days after TCRalphabeta/CD19-depleted stem cell transplant. The gene calls are TRBV5-5 and TRBJ2-1, with D possibly TRBD2 on 5 matching bases. This receptor was identified in a male patient under 18 who had a stem cell transplant for acute lymphoblastic leukemia, so the T cells may come from the graft donor. CDR3 sequence (DNA): TGTGCCAGCAGCTTGGTAGTGGGGAGCTCCTACAATGAGCAGTTCTTC. Translation gives CASSLVVGSSYNEQFF. Based on the CDR3 plus reference TRBV5-5 and TRBJ2-1, the full variable domain is DAGVTQSPTHLIKTRGQQVTLRCSPISGHKSVSWYQQVLGQGPQFIFQYYEKEERGRGNFPDRFSARQFPNYSSELNVNALLLGDSALYLCASSLVVGSSYNEQFFGPGTRLTVL.